Listed below are T cell receptor beta chains from one sample, sequenced in a study of beta chain features in type 1 diabetes. The assay was immunoSEQ multiplex PCR, and TCRdb's table has in-frame clones only and misses some. The sample records tens of thousands of clones, roughly 68% being singletons. Sequencing was done on a sample of Tregs from blood. These receptor sequences come from a woman aged 18-29 years with type 1 diabetes. CDR3s include the opening cysteine and the closing phenylalanine or tryptophan. Each record gives: clone size, J gene, D gene, V gene, CDR3 DNA, CDR3 protein. D genes are given only for firm matches. Size is stated for part of the rows, as once, few or many counts, or as a class when the clone is expanded.

>NA|TRBJ2-2|NA|TRBV10-3
NA
CAIRGTGANGSPGSCFF
>NA|TRBJ2-5|TRBD2|TRBV6-6
TGTGCCAGCAAATCGGGGGGGGCCGTCCAAGAGACCCAGTACTTC
CASKSGGAVQETQYF
>NA|TRBJ2-7|NA|TRBV4-3
TGCGCCAGCAGCCAAGTTCACCCGGACTCCCCCTACGAGCAGTACTTC
CASSQVHPDSPYEQYF
>NA|TRBJ2-7|NA|TRBV7-9
TGTGCCAGCAGCTTAGGGAAGACTAGAGGGTCTTACGAGCAGTACTTC
CASSLGKTRGSYEQYF
>NA|TRBJ2-3|NA|TRBV11-2
TGTGCCAGCTCCCGTGCGGGGGCATCGACAGATACGCAGTATTTT
CASSRAGASTDTQYF
>NA|TRBJ2-2|TRBD1|TRBV28
TGTGCCAGCAGCTCCGGACAGGGGCGCACCGGGGAGCTGTTTTTT
CASSSGQGRTGELFF
>NA|TRBJ2-2|NA|TRBV7-3
TGTGCCAGCAGCCCGTATGTAAATTCCGGGAACACCGGGGAGCTGTTTTTT
CASSPYVNSGNTGELFF
>NA|TRBJ2-7|NA|TRBV28
TGTGCCAGCAGTTTTTTGTCTAGCCGTGCCTACGAGCAGTACTTC
CASSFLSSRAYEQYF
>NA|TRBJ2-7|NA|TRBV28
TGTGCCAGCAGTCCTCCCGACAGAGCCTACGAGCAGTACTTC
CASSPPDRAYEQYF
>few|TRBJ1-3|TRBD1|TRBV4-2
TGTGCCAGCAGCCTCCCTGGACAGGGCTCTGGAAACACCATATATTTT
CASSLPGQGSGNTIYF
>NA|TRBJ1-6|NA|TRBV13
TGTGCCAGCAGCCTGGGACTTATTCTTTCACCCCTCCACTTT
CASSLGLILSPLHF
>few|TRBJ1-1|NA|TRBV4-3
TGCGCCAGCAGCCGGTACAGGGCTGGGACTGAAGCTTTCTTT
CASSRYRAGTEAFF
>NA|TRBJ1-1|TRBD1|TRBV5-6
TGTGCCAGCAGCCGAATCTCAGGACAGGGGAACACTGAAGCTTTCTTT
CASSRISGQGNTEAFF
>NA|TRBJ1-2|TRBD1|TRBV18
TGTGCCAGCTCACCGGGACAGGGGTTCGGCTACACCTTC
CASSPGQGFGYTF
>few|TRBJ2-5|NA|TRBV4-3
TGCGCCAGCAGCCCCGCGCAGGACAGTAAAGAGACCCAGTACTTC
CASSPAQDSKETQYF
>NA|TRBJ1-2|NA|TRBV7-9
TGTGCCAGCAGCCCAGGCCCCCGGGGCTACACCTTC
CASSPGPRGYTF
>NA|TRBJ2-7|NA|TRBV6-6
TGTGCCAGCAGTCCCCTCAGGGAGCAGTACTTC
CASSPLREQYF
>few|TRBJ2-1|TRBD2|TRBV10-3
TGTGCCATCAGTGCGGGGGGCTCCTACAATGAGCAGTTCTTC
CAISAGGSYNEQFF
>NA|TRBJ2-7|TRBD2|TRBV11-2
TGTGCCAGCAGCGTATGGGCGGGAGCAGGGAAAAGACCCGACGAGCAGTACTTC
CASSVWAGAGKRPDEQYF
>NA|TRBJ2-1|NA|TRBV2
TGTGCCAGCAGGGAGAGGAATGAGCAGTTCTTC
CASRERNEQFF
>NA|TRBJ1-6|TRBD1|TRBV7-6
TGTGCCAGCAGCCCGGGACAGGGGGGCTCACCCCTCCACTTT
CASSPGQGGSPLHF
>few|TRBJ1-1|TRBD1|TRBV18
TGTGCCAGCTCAGGACAGGGGATGAACACTGAAGCTTTCTTT
CASSGQGMNTEAFF
>NA|TRBJ2-2|NA|TRBV7-9
TGTGCCAGCAGCTTAGTGATGGATAGCCTTAACACCGGGGAGCTGTTTTTT
CASSLVMDSLNTGELFF
>NA|TRBJ2-3|TRBD1|TRBV5-4
TGTGCCAGCAGCCTCCCGGCGACAGGGGGTAGCACAGATACGCAGTATTTT
CASSLPATGGSTDTQYF
>NA|TRBJ1-2|NA|TRBV7-9
TGTGCCAGCAGCTTCGGGGGGCAGGACTATGGCTACACCTTC
CASSFGGQDYGYTF
>NA|TRBJ1-5|NA|TRBV29-1
TGCAGCGGCTTAGACTATAGCAATCAGCCCCAGCATTTT
CSGLDYSNQPQHF
>NA|TRBJ2-3|NA|TRBV7-2
TGTGCCAGCAGCCCGACTAACACAGATACGCAGTATTTT
CASSPTNTDTQYF
>NA|TRBJ2-2|NA|TRBV12-5
TGTGCTAGTGGTTTGGTACGGGGGTATGGAACCGGGGAGCTGTTTTTT
CASGLVRGYGTGELFF
>NA|TRBJ2-4|NA|TRBV7-2
TGTGCCAGCAGCCTCTGGGGGCAGAGCCAGTACTTC
CASSLWGQSQYF
>few|TRBJ2-7|NA|TRBV10-3
TGTGCCATCAGTGAGTCCGGGACTGAATACGAGCAGTACTTC
CAISESGTEYEQYF
>NA|TRBJ2-1|TRBD1|TRBV2
TGTGCCAGCAGGACCGGACAGGGGGCGTCCGAGTTCTTC
CASRTGQGASEFF
>NA|TRBJ2-2|NA|TRBV28
TGTGCCAGCAGTTTACGCGACATCGGGGAGCTGTTTTTT
CASSLRDIGELFF
>NA|TRBJ1-1|NA|TRBV9
TGTGCCAGCAGCGGACAATACACTGAAGCTTTCTTT
CASSGQYTEAFF
>NA|TRBJ2-3|TRBD2|TRBV7-8
TGTGCCAGCAGCTTAAGGAATAGCGGGCTGGATACGCAGTATTTT
CASSLRNSGLDTQYF
>NA|TRBJ2-7|TRBD1|TRBV7-2
TGTGCCAGCAGCTTGGGGGGACAGGGGTACGAGCAGTACTTC
CASSLGGQGYEQYF
>NA|TRBJ2-3|NA|TRBV4-3
TGCGCCAGCAGCCAAGATTTCCGGGGGAGCGGAACAGATACGCAGTATTTT
CASSQDFRGSGTDTQYF
>NA|TRBJ1-5|NA|TRBV2
TGTGCCAGCAGTCCTAGTGATAGCAATCAGCCCCAGCATTTT
CASSPSDSNQPQHF
>NA|TRBJ2-1|NA|TRBV29-1
TGCAGCGGGGGGGACAGCAGATACAATGAGCAGTTCTTC
CSGGDSRYNEQFF
>NA|TRBJ1-1|TRBD1|TRBV19
TGTGCCAGTAATCAAGGAGGGGGCAGGACTGAAGCTTTCTTT
CASNQGGGRTEAFF
>NA|TRBJ1-5|NA|TRBV6-1
TGTGCCAGCCGCTTATCGATGTCCTATATTCAGCCCCAGCATTTT
CASRLSMSYIQPQHF
>NA|TRBJ1-2|NA|TRBV2
TGTGCCAGCAGTGAACGTGGGGGGGCTTATGGCTACACCTTC
CASSERGGAYGYTF
>NA|TRBJ2-2|TRBD1|TRBV18
TGTGCCAGCTCCCTTCCCGCGACAGGGGGCACCGGGGAGCTGTTTTTT
CASSLPATGGTGELFF
>once|TRBJ1-2|TRBD1|TRBV28
TGTGCCAGCAGTTTGGGGGACAGGGGATCCTATGGCTACACCTTC
CASSLGDRGSYGYTF
>few|TRBJ2-7|NA|TRBV18
TGTGCCAGCTCACCACGGCCCCCGGGGATAGCCTACGAGCAGTACTTC
CASSPRPPGIAYEQYF
>NA|TRBJ2-3|NA|TRBV11-2
TGTGCCAGCAGCTTGCGCGGCTGGAGGGATACGCAGTATTTT
CASSLRGWRDTQYF
>NA|TRBJ1-4|NA|TRBV7-8
TGTGCCAGCAGCTTAGGGAGACAGGTTCTCCTTATGGGTGCGGAAAAACTGTTTTTT
CASSLGRQVLLMGAEKLFF
>NA|TRBJ2-3|NA|TRBV7-9
TGTGCCAGCAGCGTTCGATCCGGGTTCTCAGATACGCAGTATTTT
CASSVRSGFSDTQYF
>NA|TRBJ2-1|NA|TRBV18
TGTGCCAGCTCACCTAACTCAGGGGTATCGGGCAATGAGCAGTTCTTC
CASSPNSGVSGNEQFF
>few|TRBJ2-1|NA|TRBV27
TGTGCCAGCAGTCTTGACTATAGCGGTAACTCCTACAATGAGCAGTTCTTC
CASSLDYSGNSYNEQFF
>NA|TRBJ2-2|NA|TRBV2
TGTGCCAGCAGTGGGGACTTGGGCGGGGAGCTGTTTTTT
CASSGDLGGELFF
>NA|TRBJ2-5|NA|TRBV7-8
TGTGCCAGCTCCTCAGGTCGGGAGACCCAGTACTTC
CASSSGRETQYF
>NA|TRBJ2-7|NA|TRBV27
TGTGCCAGCAGACTCACGCAGGGTTTCTCCTACGAGCAGTACTTC
CASRLTQGFSYEQYF
>NA|TRBJ2-2|TRBD2|TRBV5-1
TGCGCCAGCAGCAGGAGCGGGGGGGCCCCCGGGGAGCTGTTTTTT
CASSRSGGAPGELFF
>NA|TRBJ1-6|TRBD1|TRBV18
TGTGCCAGCTCACCCGGGACAGGGTACGCTTCACCCCTCCACTTT
CASSPGTGYASPLHF
>few|TRBJ1-2|NA|TRBV7-8
TGTGCCAGCAGCTTCAGATATTTGAGTTCGGGGGATGGCTACACCTTC
CASSFRYLSSGDGYTF
>NA|TRBJ2-2|TRBD2|TRBV19
TGTGCCAGTAGTACGGGGACTAACGGGGAGCTGTTTTTT
CASSTGTNGELFF
>NA|TRBJ1-1|NA|TRBV11-2
TGTGCCAGCAGCTTAGGGCAGGTTGTCACTGAAGCTTTCTTT
CASSLGQVVTEAFF
>NA|TRBJ2-1|TRBD2|TRBV11-3
TGTGCCAGCAGCTTAGAACTAGCGCTCTCCTACAATGAGCAGTTCTTC
CASSLELALSYNEQFF
>NA|TRBJ2-1|NA|TRBV5-4
TGTGCCAGCAGCCGCAGGGGTAGTTACAATGAGCAGTTCTTC
CASSRRGSYNEQFF
>NA|TRBJ2-7|NA|TRBV12-5
TGTGCTAGTGGTTTGTATATTGGGGTTCGGGGCGAGCAGTACTTC
CASGLYIGVRGEQYF